These 25 T cell receptor beta chains originate from one sample sequenced in a study of blood T cell repertoires in COVID-19. Sequencing was performed with immunoSEQ multiplex PCR; in TCRdb, only in-frame clones are kept and a portion is missing. This table has around 300,000 clones, approximately 85% appearing once. The sequencing input was peripheral blood. These receptors were taken from a human donor in a cohort sampled during active COVID-19.

The chain carries TRBV2 and TRBJ1-5, with D unclear. CDR3 length: 15 residues. CDR1 is SNHLY, CDR2 FYNNEI, per germline. V was pared by 6 bases and J by 1 base, with 13 bases between. Written as DNA, the CDR3 is TGTGCCAGCAGCCTTGAGACATTGAGCAATCAGCCCCAGCATTTT. Encoded protein: CASSLETLSNQPQHF.

The V call is TRBV19, the J call TRBJ2-3; weak D call: TRBD2 (6 bases). Germline-derived CDR1 and CDR2 are LNHDA and SQIVND (reference sequence). Trimming stripped 4 bases from V and 1 base from J, with 9 bases between. This CDR3 has 14 residues. In nucleotides, the CDR3 is TGTGCCAGTAGTAGGGGCGGGGGCACAGATACGCAGTATTTT. Encoded protein: CASSRGGGTDTQYF.

About this clone: Distinct nucleotide sequences in the sample also encode this CDR3. The rearrangement links TRBV12-5 to TRBJ1-5, with TRBD1 as a possible D gene (5 bases). The CDR3 consists of 18 residues. Germline assignment: CDR1 LGHNT and CDR2 FRNRAP. The V end was cut by 0 bases, the J end by 4 bases, with 19 bases between. CDR3 sequence: CASGLVSITGTANQPQHF. In DNA, the CDR3 is TGTGCTAGTGGTTTGGTATCGATTACGGGGACTGCAAATCAGCCCCAGCATTTT.

This chain links TRBV7-9 with TRBJ2-5; 7 positions agree with TRBD1. The CDR3 has 14 amino acids. Trimming cost V 6 bases and J 3 bases; bases outside gene matches: 7. The V gene's germline CDR1 is SEHNR and CDR2 FQNEAQ (reference sequence). The CDR3 region has the DNA TGTGCCAGCAGACTCGGGACAGTTGAAGAGACCCAGTACTTC. Translated: CASRLGTVEETQYF.

V is TRBV27 and J is TRBJ2-2; weak D call: TRBD1 (6 bases). Germline CDR1 is MNHEY and CDR2 is SMNVEV (reference sequence). V was pared by 7 bases and J by 6 bases, with 18 bases between. The CDR3 extends over 15 amino acids. This CDR3 is CASNVGWGRAGELFF. The DNA for the CDR3 is TGTGCCAGCAATGTGGGGTGGGGGCGCGCCGGGGAGCTGTTTTTT.

This chain joins TRBV5-5 and TRBJ2-7; the D gene is possibly TRBD1 (6 bases). Germline V gene lookup returns CDR1 SGHKS and CDR2 YYEKEE (reference sequence). Between the trimmed V and J ends, which lost 4 bases and 1 base, there was a span of 12 bases. The CDR3 is made up of 14 amino acids. CDR3 residues: CASSIQGISYEQYF. The CDR3 DNA is TGTGCCAGCAGCATACAGGGAATATCCTACGAGCAGTACTTC.

The chain has TRBV18 and TRBJ2-7, with 14 positions matching TRBD2. Germline V lookup: CDR1 KGHSH, CDR2 LQKENI. The CDR3 covers 16 residues. The trim removed 2 bases at V and 2 bases at J, leaving 2 bases unmatched. CDR3 DNA sequence: TGTGCCAGCTCACCAGGGACTAGCGGGGGTCCCTACGAGCAGTACTTC. Translation: CASSPGTSGGPYEQYF.

The genes are TRBV28 and TRBJ2-7, with TRBD2 as a possible D gene (6 bases). Trimming shortened V by 6 bases and J by 7 bases, and 16 bases separated the two germline ends. Germline CDR1 MDHEN, CDR2 SYDVKM. The CDR3 spans 13 residues. CDR3 region: CASRPTPGGEQYF. The CDR3 DNA follows: TGTGCCAGCAGACCGACTCCCGGAGGGGAGCAGTACTTC.

V usage is TRBV2 and J usage is TRBJ1-6; D possibly corresponds to TRBD1 (5 bases). V lost 1 base and J lost 6, with 16 bases in between. The CDR3 is 17 residues long. Germline CDR1 SNHLY, CDR2 FYNNEI. CDR3 in amino acids: CASSEDRAGRANSPLHF. CDR3 bases: TGTGCCAGCAGTGAAGATCGGGCAGGGAGGGCTAATTCACCCCTCCACTTT.

This sequence joins TRBV6-1 and TRBJ1-4; 11 bases align to TRBD1. The junction had 3 bases not matched to a gene; V was cut back by 2 bases and J by 4 bases. The germline CDR1 and CDR2 sequences are MNHNS and SASEGT. CDR3 length equals 16 residues. CDR3 bases: TGTGCCAGCAGTGAACGGACAGGGGGCGGTAATGAAAAACTGTTTTTT. Its translation: CASSERTGGGNEKLFF.

The chain joins TRBV7-3 to TRBJ2-2, with no clear D. CDR1 and CDR2 from the germline V gene are SGHTA and FQGTGA. The V gene lost 6 bases and the J gene lost 1 base, with 9 bases spanning the gap. The CDR3 extends over 14 amino acids. The CDR3 loop is CASRSMVNTGELFF. The CDR3 DNA reads TGTGCCAGCAGGTCTATGGTGAACACCGGGGAGCTGTTTTTT.

The CDR3 coding sequence is TGTGCCAGCAGCCAACTAGCGCCGTCGGCAGGCACTGAAGCTTTCTTT. Amino acids: CASSQLAPSAGTEAFF. V and J are TRBV3-1 (or the pseudogene TRBV3-2) and TRBJ1-1, with D unclear. The CDR3 extends over 16 amino acids. The V gene lost 2 bases and the J gene lost 4 bases, with 17 bases spanning the gap. The germline CDR1 and CDR2 sequences are LGHDT and YNNKEL (reference sequence).

The gene calls are TRBV29-1 and TRBJ1-4; 7 nucleotides line up with TRBD1. The CDR3 has 16 amino acids. Germline V gives CDR1 SQVTM, CDR2 ANQGSEA. Losses at the gene ends were 1 base for V and 0 bases for J; bases not matched to a gene: 5. The CDR3 loop is CSVEGQGGSTNEKLFF. The CDR3, as DNA: TGCAGCGTTGAAGGGCAGGGGGGCTCAACTAATGAAAAACTGTTTTTT. Filled out from reference TRBV29-1 and TRBJ1-4, the complete variable domain reads SAVISQKPSRDICQRGTSLTIQCQVDSQVTMMFWYRQQPGQSLTLIATANQGSEATYESGFVIDKFPISRPNLTFSTLTVSNMSPEDSSIYLCSVEGQGGSTNEKLFFGSGTQLSVL.

This rearrangement joins TRBV5-4 to TRBJ1-2; 9 bases are shared with TRBD1. Germline CDR1 reads SGHNT; CDR2 reads YYREEE (reference sequence). Unmatched junction bases numbered 5, after V lost 6 bases and J lost 2 bases. The CDR3 totals 14 residues. The DNA for the CDR3 is TGTGCCAGCACCCCAGGGACAGGGAACTATGGCTACACCTTC. Its protein product is CASTPGTGNYGYTF. Full variable domain (missing parts from reference TRBV5-4 and TRBJ1-2): ETGVTQSPTHLIKTRGQQVTLRCSSQSGHNTVSWYQQALGQGPQFIFQYYREEENGRGNFPPRFSGLQFPNYSSELNVNALELDDSALYLCASTPGTGNYGYTFGSGTRLTVV.

This chain links TRBV10-3 with TRBJ2-1; no reliable D call. CDR3 length: 13 residues. Trimming shortened V by 10 bases and J by 0 bases, and 10 bases separated the two germline ends. Germline CDR1 reads ENHRY; CDR2 reads SYGVKD. CDR3 region: CATFASSYNEQFF. In DNA, the CDR3 is TGTGCCACCTTTGCGAGCTCCTACAATGAGCAGTTCTTC.

This clone was recorded only once. This chain connects TRBV24-1 to TRBJ1-1; D gene uncertain. There are 13 residues in the CDR3. Germline CDR1 and CDR2: KGHDR and SFDVKD. V was trimmed by 9 bases and J by 3 bases, leaving 13 bases between them. The CDR3 bases are TGTGCCACCGTAGGAGCGGTGGACACTGAAGCTTTCTTT. Translation: CATVGAVDTEAFF.

This chain connects TRBV2 to TRBJ1-1; possibly TRBD1 for D (5 bases). CDR3 size: 17 residues. Germline loops: CDR1 SNHLY, CDR2 FYNNEI. The CDR3 protein is CESSGLRGVSMNTEAFF. The CDR3 DNA follows: TGTGAAAGCAGTGGATTAAGGGGTGTCAGCATGAACACTGAAGCTTTCTTT. The full variable domain, completed using reference TRBV2 and TRBJ1-1, is EPEVTQTPSHQVTQMGQEVILRCVPISNHLYFYWYRQILGQKVEFLVSFYNNEISEKSEIFDDQFSVERPDGSNFTLKIRSTKLEDSAMYFCESSGLRGVSMNTEAFFGQGTRLTVV.

V is TRBV2 and J is TRBJ2-2; 10 bases map to TRBD2. The germline V gene encodes CDR1 SNHLY and CDR2 FYNNEI. The V segment lost 8 bases and the J segment 0 bases; nucleotides outside the gene matches: 3. The CDR3 length is 15 residues. The CDR3 is CASFSGGTNTGELFF. CDR3 coding DNA: TGTGCCAGCTTTAGCGGGGGGACGAACACCGGGGAGCTGTTTTTT.

The chain recombines TRBV6-5 with TRBJ1-3; TRBD1 agrees at 8 bases. V dropped 4 bases and J dropped 2; count of bases not matched to a gene: 7. The CDR3 consists of 16 residues. Germline CDR1 is MNHEY and CDR2 is SVGAGI. CDR3 coding DNA: TGTGCCAGCAGTTCTCAACAGGGGGGAGCTGGAAACACCATATATTTT. Protein product: CASSSQQGGAGNTIYF.

The rearrangement uses TRBV6-8 and TRBJ1-6, with D perhaps TRBD1 (6 bases). The CDR3 runs to 21 residues. Germline V CDR1 and CDR2: MNHGY, SAAAGT. Trimming removed 5 bases at V and 0 bases at J, with 26 bases between. CDR3 region: CASSPRLTGRTRDSYNSPLHF. The CDR3 coding sequence is TGTGCCAGCAGTCCTCGGCTAACAGGGCGAACGAGGGACTCCTATAATTCACCCCTCCACTTT.

The chain combines TRBV5-1 with TRBJ1-2; 10 bases are shared with TRBD1. CDR1 is SGHRS, CDR2 YFSETQ, per germline. The CDR3 runs to 13 residues. J was trimmed by 6 bases and V by 4 bases; bases with no gene match: 3. CDR3 loop: CASSPGQGDGYTF. CDR3 DNA: TGCGCCAGCAGCCCCGGACAGGGGGATGGCTACACCTTC.

The chain uses TRBV27 and TRBJ2-3; 7 positions match TRBD2. V shed 5 bases and J 4 bases; nucleotides not matched to a gene: 9. Germline V lookup: CDR1 MNHEY, CDR2 SMNVEV (reference sequence). This CDR3 comprises 15 residues. The CDR3 DNA is TGTGCCAGCAGTACCGGGACTACGCGCTCAGATACGCAGTATTTT. Protein product: CASSTGTTRSDTQYF.

The chain is built from TRBV18 and TRBJ1-1, with 7 bases matching TRBD1. After removal of 3 bases from V and 6 bases from J, the junction contained 7 bases not matched to a gene. The CDR3 totals 14 residues. In germline, CDR1 is KGHSH, CDR2 LQKENI. CDR3 sequence (DNA): TGTGCCAGCTCACCCGGCAGGGGGGACGCTGAAGCTTTCTTT. Its protein product is CASSPGRGDAEAFF.

V and J are TRBV6-5 and TRBJ1-2; no definite D call. V was pared by 6 bases and J by 3 bases, with 17 bases between. The CDR3 length is 15 residues. Germline-derived CDR1 and CDR2 are MNHEY and SVGAGI. The CDR3 coding sequence is TGTGCCAGCAGCCCGGAGTGGTCGGAGGACTATGGCTACACCTTC. Its translation is CASSPEWSEDYGYTF.

This chain links TRBV20-1 with TRBJ1-4; no reliable D call. The V gene's germline CDR1 is DFQATT and CDR2 SNEGSKA (reference sequence). The V and J ends lost 3 bases and 2 bases respectively, with 4 bases between them. The CDR3 is made up of 12 amino acids. The CDR3 nucleotides are TGCAGTGCTAGTTCGACTAATGAAAAACTGTTTTTT. Translation: CSASSTNEKLFF.